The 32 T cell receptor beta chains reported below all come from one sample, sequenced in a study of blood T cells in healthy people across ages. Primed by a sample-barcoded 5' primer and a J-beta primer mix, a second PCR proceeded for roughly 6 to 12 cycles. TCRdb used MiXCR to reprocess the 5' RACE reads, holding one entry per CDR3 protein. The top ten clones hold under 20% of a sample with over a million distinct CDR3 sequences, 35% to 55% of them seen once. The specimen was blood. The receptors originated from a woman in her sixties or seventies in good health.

The CDR3 bases are TGTGCCAGCAGACCCGAGCGGGAGGGATCCACAGATACGCAGTATTTT. Translating it yields CASRPEREGSTDTQYF. The J gene is TRBJ2-3, the V gene TRBV27; the match to TRBD2 covers 10 bases. Germline V gene sequence: CDR1 MNHEY, CDR2 SMNVEV (reference sequence). The CDR3 loop spans 16 amino acids. With V trimmed by 6 bases and J by 2 bases, 8 bases remained unmatched.

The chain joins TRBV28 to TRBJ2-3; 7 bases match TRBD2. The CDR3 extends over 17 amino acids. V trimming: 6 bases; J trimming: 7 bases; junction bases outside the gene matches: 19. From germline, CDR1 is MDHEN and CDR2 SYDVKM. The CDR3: CASSRPQGSGQSNTQYF. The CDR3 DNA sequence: TGTGCCAGCAGCCGGCCCCAGGGTAGCGGGCAATCCAATACGCAGTATTTT.

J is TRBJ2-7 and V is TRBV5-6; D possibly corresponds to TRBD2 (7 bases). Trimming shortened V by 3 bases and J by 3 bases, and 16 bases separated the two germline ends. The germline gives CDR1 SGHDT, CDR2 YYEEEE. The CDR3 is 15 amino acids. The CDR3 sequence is CASSYGGGQFYEQYF. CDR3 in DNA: TGTGCCAGCAGCTACGGCGGGGGCCAGTTCTACGAGCAGTACTTC.

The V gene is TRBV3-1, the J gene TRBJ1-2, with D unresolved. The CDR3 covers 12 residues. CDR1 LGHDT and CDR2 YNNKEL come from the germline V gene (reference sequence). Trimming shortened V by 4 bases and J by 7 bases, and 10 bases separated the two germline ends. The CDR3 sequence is CASSLGAGGYTF. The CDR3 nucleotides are TGTGCCAGCAGCCTGGGAGCTGGTGGCTACACCTTC.

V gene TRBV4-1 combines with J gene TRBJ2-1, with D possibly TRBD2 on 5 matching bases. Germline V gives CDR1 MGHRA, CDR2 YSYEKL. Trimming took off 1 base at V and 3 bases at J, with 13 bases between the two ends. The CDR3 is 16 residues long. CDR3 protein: CASSQGRGLDYNEQFF. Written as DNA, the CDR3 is TGCGCCAGCAGCCAAGGCCGCGGGCTCGACTACAATGAGCAGTTCTTC.

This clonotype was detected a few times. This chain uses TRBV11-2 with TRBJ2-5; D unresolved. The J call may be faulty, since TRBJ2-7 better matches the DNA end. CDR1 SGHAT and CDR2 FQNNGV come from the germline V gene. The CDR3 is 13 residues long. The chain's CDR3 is CASTSEWAHEQYF. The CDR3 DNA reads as TGTGCCAGCACCTCCGAGTGGGCCCACGAGCAGTACTTC.

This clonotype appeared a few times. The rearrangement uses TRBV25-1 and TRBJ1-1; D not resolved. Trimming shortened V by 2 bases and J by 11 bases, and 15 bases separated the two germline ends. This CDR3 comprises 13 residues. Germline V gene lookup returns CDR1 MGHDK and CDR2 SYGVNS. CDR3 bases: TGTGCCAGCAGTGAAAAGCGGACGGCTGGCGCTTTCTTT. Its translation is CASSEKRTAGAFF.

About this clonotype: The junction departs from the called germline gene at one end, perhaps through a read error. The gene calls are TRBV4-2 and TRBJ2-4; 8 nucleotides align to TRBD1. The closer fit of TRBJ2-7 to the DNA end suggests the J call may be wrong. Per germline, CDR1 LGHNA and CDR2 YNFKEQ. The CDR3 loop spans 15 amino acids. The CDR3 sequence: CASNQDRTGTYEQYF. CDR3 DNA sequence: TGTGCCAGCAACCAAGATCGGACAGGGACCTACGAGCAGTACTTC.

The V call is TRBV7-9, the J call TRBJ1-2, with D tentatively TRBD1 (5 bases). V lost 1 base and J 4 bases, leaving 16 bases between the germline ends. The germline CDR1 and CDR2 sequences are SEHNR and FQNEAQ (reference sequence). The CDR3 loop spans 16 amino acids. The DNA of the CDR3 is TGTGCCAGCAGCTTAGATTGGAGGGAGGGGAGCTATGGCTACACCTTC. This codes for CASSLDWREGSYGYTF.

The CDR3 region is CASGLAGVPSYEQYF. The CDR3 DNA sequence: TGCGCCAGCGGACTAGCGGGAGTCCCCTCCTACGAGCAGTACTTC. V usage is TRBV5-1 and J usage is TRBJ2-7; 13 bases are shared with TRBD2. CDR1 and CDR2 (germline): SGHRS, YFSETQ. V lost 7 bases, J lost 0 bases, and 4 bases stayed unmatched. The CDR3 spans 15 residues.

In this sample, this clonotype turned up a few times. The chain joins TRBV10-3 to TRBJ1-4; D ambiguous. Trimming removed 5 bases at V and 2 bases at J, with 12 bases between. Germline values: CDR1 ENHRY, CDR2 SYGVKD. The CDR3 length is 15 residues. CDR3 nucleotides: TGTGCCATCAGTTCTCAACACGAGACTAATGAAAAACTGTTTTTT. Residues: CAISSQHETNEKLFF.

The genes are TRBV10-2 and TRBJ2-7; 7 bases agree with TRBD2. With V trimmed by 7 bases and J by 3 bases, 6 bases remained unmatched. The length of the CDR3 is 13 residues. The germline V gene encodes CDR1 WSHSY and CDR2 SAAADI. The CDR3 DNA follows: TGCGCCAGCACATCTAGCGGTTTCTACGAGCAGTACTTC. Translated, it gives CASTSSGFYEQYF.

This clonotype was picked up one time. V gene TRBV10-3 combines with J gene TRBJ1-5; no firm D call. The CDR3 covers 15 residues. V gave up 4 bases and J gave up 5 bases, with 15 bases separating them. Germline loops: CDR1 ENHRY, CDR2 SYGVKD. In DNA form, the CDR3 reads TGTGCCATCAGTGCTTCGTCCGGCGACCATCAGCCCCAGCATTTT. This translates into CAISASSGDHQPQHF.

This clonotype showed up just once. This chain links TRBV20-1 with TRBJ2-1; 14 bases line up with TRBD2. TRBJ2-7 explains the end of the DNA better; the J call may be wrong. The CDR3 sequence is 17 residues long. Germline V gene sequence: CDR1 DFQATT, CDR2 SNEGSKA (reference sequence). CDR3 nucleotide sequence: TGCAGTGCTAGACCCATGCACGGGACTAGCGGGAGAGATGAGCAGTACTTC. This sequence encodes CSARPMHGTSGRDEQYF.

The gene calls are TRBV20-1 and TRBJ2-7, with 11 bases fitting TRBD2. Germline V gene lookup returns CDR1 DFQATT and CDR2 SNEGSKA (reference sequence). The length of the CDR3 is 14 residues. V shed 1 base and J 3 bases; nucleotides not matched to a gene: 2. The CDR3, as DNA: TGCAGTGCTAGAGCTAGCGGGAGGCTCTACGAGCAGTACTTC. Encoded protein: CSARASGRLYEQYF.

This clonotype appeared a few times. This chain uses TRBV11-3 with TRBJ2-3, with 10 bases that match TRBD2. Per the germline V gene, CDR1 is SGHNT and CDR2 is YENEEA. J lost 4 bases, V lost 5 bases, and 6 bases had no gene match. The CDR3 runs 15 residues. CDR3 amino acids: CASSLGTSVSDTQYF. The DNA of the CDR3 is TGTGCCAGCAGCCTTGGGACTAGCGTGTCAGATACGCAGTATTTT.

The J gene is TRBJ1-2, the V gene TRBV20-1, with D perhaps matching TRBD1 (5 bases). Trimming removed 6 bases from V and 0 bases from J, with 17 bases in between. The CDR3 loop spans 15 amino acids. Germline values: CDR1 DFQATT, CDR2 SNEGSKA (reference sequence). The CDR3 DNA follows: TGCAGTGCGGCGAAGGTTGGGGGGTCTAACTATGGCTACACCTTC. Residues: CSAAKVGGSNYGYTF.

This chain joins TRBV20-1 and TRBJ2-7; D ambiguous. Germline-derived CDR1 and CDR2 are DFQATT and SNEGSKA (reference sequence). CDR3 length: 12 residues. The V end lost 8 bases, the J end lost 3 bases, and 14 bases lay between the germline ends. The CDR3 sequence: CSWRGSYYEQYF. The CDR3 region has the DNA TGCAGTTGGAGAGGATCATACTACGAGCAGTACTTC.

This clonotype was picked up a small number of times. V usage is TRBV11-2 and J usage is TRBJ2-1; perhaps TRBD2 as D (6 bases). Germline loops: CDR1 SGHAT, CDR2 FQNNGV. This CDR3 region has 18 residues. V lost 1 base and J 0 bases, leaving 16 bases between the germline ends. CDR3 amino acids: CASSLVDVAASSYNEQFF. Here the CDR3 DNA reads TGTGCCAGCAGCTTAGTGGATGTAGCGGCGAGCTCCTACAATGAGCAGTTCTTC.

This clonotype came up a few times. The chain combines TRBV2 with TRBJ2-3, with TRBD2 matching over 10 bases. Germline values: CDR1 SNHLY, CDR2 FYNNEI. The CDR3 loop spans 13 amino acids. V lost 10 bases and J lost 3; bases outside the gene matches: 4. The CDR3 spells CAILTSGTDTQYF. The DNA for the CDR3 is TGTGCCATCCTGACTAGCGGGACAGATACGCAGTATTTT.

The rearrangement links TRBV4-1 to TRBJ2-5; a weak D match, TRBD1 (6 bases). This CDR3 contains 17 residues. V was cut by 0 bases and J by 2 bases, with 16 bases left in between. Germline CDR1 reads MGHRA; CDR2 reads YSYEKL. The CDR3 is CASSQDPPGALQETQYF. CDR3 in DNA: TGCGCCAGCAGCCAAGACCCACCAGGGGCTTTACAAGAGACCCAGTACTTC.

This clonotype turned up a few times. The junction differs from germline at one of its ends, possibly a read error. CDR3 nucleotides: TGTGTCAGCACCAACAGGAACAGTCTCGGCTACACCTTC. Residues: CVSTNRNSLGYTF. The genes are TRBV6-5 and TRBJ1-2, with D possibly being TRBD1 (5 bases). This CDR3 has 13 residues. The germline V gene encodes CDR1 MNHEY and CDR2 SVGAGI.

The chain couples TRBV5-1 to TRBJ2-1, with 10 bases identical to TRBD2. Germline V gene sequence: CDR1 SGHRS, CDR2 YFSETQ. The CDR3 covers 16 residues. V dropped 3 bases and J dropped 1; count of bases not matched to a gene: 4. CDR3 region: CASSSLAGESYNEQFF. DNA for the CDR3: TGCGCCAGCAGCTCTCTAGCGGGAGAATCCTACAATGAGCAGTTCTTC.

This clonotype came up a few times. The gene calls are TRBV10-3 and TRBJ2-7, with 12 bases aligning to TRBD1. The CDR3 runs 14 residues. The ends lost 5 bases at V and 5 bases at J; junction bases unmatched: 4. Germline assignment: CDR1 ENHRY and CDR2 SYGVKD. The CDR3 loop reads CAISPGQGADEQYF. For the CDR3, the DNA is TGTGCCATCAGTCCGGGACAGGGGGCTGACGAGCAGTACTTC.

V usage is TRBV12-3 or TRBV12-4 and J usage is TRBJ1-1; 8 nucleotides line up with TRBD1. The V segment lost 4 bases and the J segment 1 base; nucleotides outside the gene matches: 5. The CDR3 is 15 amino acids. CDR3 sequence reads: CASSSWTGPNTEAFF. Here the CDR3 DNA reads TGTGCCAGCAGTTCTTGGACAGGGCCGAACACTGAAGCTTTCTTT.

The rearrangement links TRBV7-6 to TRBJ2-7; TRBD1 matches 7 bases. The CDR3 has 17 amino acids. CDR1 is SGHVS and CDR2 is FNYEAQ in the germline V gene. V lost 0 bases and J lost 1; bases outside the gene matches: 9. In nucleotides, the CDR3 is TGTGCCAGCAGCTTAGCGGGGTTAGACAGGGAATCCTACGAGCAGTACTTC. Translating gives CASSLAGLDRESYEQYF.

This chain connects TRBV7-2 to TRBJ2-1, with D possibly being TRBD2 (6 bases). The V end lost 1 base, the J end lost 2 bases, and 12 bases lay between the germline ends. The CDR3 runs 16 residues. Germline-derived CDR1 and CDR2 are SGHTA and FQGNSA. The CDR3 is CASSLDFRTTYNEQFF. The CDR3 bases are TGTGCCAGCAGCTTAGATTTCCGGACTACCTACAATGAGCAGTTCTTC.

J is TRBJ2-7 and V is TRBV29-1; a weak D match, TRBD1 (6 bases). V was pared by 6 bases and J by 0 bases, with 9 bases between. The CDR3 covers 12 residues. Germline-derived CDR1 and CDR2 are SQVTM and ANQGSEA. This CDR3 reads CSVTTGSYEQYF. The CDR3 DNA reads TGCAGCGTCACGACAGGCTCCTACGAGCAGTACTTC.

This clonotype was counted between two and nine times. The CDR3 nucleotides are TGCAGTGCTAGGTTTGAGGACGCCTCCTACGAGCAGTACTTC. Its protein is CSARFEDASYEQYF. The rearrangement uses TRBV20-1 and TRBJ2-7; D uncertain. CDR1 and CDR2 from the germline V gene are DFQATT and SNEGSKA (reference sequence). Trimming cost V 3 bases and J 0 bases, with 12 bases left between them. This CDR3 region has 14 residues.

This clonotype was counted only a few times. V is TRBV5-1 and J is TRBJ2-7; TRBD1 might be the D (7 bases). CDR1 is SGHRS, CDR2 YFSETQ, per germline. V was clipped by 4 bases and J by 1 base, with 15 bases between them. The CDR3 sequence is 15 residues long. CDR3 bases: TGCGCCAGCAGCATGGGGGCAGGGGGGTCCTACGAGCAGTACTTC. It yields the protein CASSMGAGGSYEQYF. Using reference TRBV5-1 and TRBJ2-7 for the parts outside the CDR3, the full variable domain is KAGVTQTPRYLIKTRGQQVTLSCSPISGHRSVSWYQQTPGQGLQFLFEYFSETQRNKGNFPGRFSGRQFSNSRSEMNVSTLELGDSALYLCASSMGAGGSYEQYFGPGTRLTVT.

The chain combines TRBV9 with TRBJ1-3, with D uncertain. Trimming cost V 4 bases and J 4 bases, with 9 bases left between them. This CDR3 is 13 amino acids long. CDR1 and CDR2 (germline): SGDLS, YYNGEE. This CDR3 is CASSLAAGNTIYF. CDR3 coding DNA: TGTGCCAGCAGCCTCGCCGCGGGAAACACCATATATTTT.

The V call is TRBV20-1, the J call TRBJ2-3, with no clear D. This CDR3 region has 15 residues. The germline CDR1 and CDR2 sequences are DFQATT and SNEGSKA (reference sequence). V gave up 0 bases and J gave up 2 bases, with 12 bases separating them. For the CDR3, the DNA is TGCAGTGCTAGAGATTTGGCCACTACCACAGATACGCAGTATTTT. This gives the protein CSARDLATTTDTQYF.